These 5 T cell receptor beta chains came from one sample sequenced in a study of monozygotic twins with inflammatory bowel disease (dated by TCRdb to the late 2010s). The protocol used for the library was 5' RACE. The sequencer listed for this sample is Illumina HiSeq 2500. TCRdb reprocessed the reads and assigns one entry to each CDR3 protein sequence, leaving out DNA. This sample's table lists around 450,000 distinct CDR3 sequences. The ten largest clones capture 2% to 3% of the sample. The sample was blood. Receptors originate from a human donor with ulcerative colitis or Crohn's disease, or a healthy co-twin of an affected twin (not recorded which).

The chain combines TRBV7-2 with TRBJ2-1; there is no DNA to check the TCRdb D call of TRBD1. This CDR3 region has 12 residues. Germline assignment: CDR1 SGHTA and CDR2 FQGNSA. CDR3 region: CASSVMSYEQFF.

This CDR3 is CSARYINYGYTF. The chain has TRBV20-1 and TRBJ1-2. The CDR3 extends over 12 amino acids. Germline values: CDR1 DFQATT, CDR2 SNEGSKA (reference sequence).

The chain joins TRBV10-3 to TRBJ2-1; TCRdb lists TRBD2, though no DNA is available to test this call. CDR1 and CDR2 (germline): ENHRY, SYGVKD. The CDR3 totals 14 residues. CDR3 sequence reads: CASGPTSDHNEQFF.

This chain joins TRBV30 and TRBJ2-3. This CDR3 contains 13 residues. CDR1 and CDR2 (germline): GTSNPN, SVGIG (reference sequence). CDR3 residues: CACAWIHTDTQYF.

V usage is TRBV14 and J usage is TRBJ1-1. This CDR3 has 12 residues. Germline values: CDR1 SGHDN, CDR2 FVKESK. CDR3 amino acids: CASSGSGTEAFF.